This T cell receptor (beta chain) stems from a study of memory CD4+ T cells and cytomegalovirus serostatus (dated by TCRdb to 2018 to 2020). In the study overall: A total of 33 healthy Belgian adults, of whom 9 were CMV seropositive and approximately 24 were CMV seronegative, were included in the cohort. The study sequenced CD4+ memory TCRbeta repertoires of a Belgian cohort with known cytomegalovirus serostatus to replicate a published TCR-based CMV serostatus classifier. Study-wide conclusions, independent of this receptor: Among the 160 or so previously reported CMV-associated TCRbeta sequences, over 65 showed up in the CD4+ memory repertoires, with each one found in between one and five individuals. The original-framework classifier achieved a median bootstrapped AUC of 0.95 with a 95% CI of 0.76-1.00 on the Belgian cohort. For predicting CMV serostatus, the median bootstrapped AUC was approximately 0.95 using the original framework and about 0.9 using a US-trained random forest. Only CD4+CD45RO+ memory cells were sequenced, in contrast to the original study, in which naive and memory CD4+ and CD8+ populations were covered. The results were read as suggesting that the CMV-associated TCR signature is, for the most part, present in the CD4+ memory repertoire.

The junction shows trimming of 2 bases on V and 7 bases on J, plus 9 bases between the germline ends. CDR1 and CDR2 are drawn from the germline V gene (reference sequence): LNHNV, YYDKDF. Spanning cysteine to phenylalanine, the CDR3 consists of 14 amino acids. Only the CDR3 part of the read is kept: 42 bases, read in frame from the first base. A FACSAria II was used to sort memory CD4+ T cells, defined as single viable CD3+CD4+CD8-CD45RO+ cells. CMV serostatus was determined with a Roche Elecsys assay detecting serum IgG against CMV pp150, pp28, p38 and p52. Following thawing, total CD4+ T cells were enriched through positive selection using CD4 magnetic microbeads. The samples came from a different study that was designed specifically to examine the CD4+ T cell memory repertoire. Peripheral blood mononuclear cells were isolated and cryopreserved following standard operating procedures; serum was stored at -80 °C. Staining used CD3-PerCP (BW264/56), CD4-APC (RPA-T4), CD45RO-PE (UCHT1) and CD8-Pacific Orange (3B5) antibodies, with Sytox blue excluding non-viable cells.

On this clone itself: Its antigen target is currently unknown. There are no base qualities to consult, and no much larger clone falls within one base.

The Quick-DNA Microprep Kit was used to extract genomic DNA from the sorted cells. Amplification of TCRbeta DNA was done with the immunoSEQ hsTCRbeta kit, following the protocol from the manufacturer. TCRbeta libraries were sequenced on an Illumina MiSeq instrument. Per the source publication's procedure: After out-of-frame sequences were removed, around 2,200,000 distinct TCRbeta sequences remained, averaging about 66,813 per individual. Each individual was scored according to the count of 164 previously reported CMV-associated TCRbeta sequences and the total productive distinct TCRbeta count. A beta-binomial model was reimplemented in Python, and scikit-learn random forests with default parameters were trained on data from the US cohort. Classifier performance on the Belgian cohort was reported as the median AUC with percentile confidence intervals calculated over 10,000 bootstrap iterations. Not all clones reach the TCRdb copy of this immuneACCESS table, which keeps in-frame sequences only. Checked studies attribute under half of the gap to unresolved V genes and leave the rest unexplained. The V and J calls and clone size were taken over from that table, and D and trimming were inferred from the DNA. The table for this sample lists 50,000 or so clones; 82% of them were counted only once. The ten largest account for over 0.55% of the sample.

This TCR was sampled from an adult in good health and CMV-seronegative. The material sequenced was memory CD4+ T cells from blood. Rearrangement joined TRBV15 to TRBJ1-6, and the D gene may be TRBD1, 5 bases matching. DNA sequence: TGTGCCACCAGCAGAACCGACAGAAATTCACCCCTCCACTTT. Its protein product is CATSRTDRNSPLHF.